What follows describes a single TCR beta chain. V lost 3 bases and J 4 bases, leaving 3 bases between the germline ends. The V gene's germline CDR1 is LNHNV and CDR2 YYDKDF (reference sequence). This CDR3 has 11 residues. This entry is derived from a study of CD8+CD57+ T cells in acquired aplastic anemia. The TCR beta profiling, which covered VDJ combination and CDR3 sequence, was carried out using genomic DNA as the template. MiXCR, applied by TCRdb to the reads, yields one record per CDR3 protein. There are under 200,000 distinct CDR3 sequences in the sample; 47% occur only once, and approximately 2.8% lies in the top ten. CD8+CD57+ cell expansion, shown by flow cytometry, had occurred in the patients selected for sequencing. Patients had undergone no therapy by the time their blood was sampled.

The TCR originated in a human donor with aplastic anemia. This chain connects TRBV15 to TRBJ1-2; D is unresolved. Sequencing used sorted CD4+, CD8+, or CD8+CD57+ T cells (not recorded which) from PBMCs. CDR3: CATSSSYGYTF. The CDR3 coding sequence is TGTGCCACCAGCAGTTCCTATGGCTACACCTTC.